This is a list of T cell receptor beta chains from one sample in a study of neoadjuvant anti-PD-1 for oral cavity cancer. The table came from immunoSEQ multiplex PCR; TCRdb's copy has only in-frame clones and leaves some out. The table records tens of thousands of clones, more than 35% of them present only once. This material consisted of tumor tissue, taken after nivolumab (anti-PD-1) treatment. Receptors originate from a person between 40 and 85 years old with oral cavity squamous cell carcinoma. CDR3s include the opening cysteine and the closing phenylalanine or tryptophan. A D gene is named only where the DNA matches it firmly. The size field is filled for only some rows; it gives once, few, many or a size class.

TRBV7-9,TRBD1,TRBJ2-1,-,TGTGCCAGCAGCACACGTCCCGGGACAGGGACGGGTGAGCAGTTCTTC,CASSTRPGTGTGEQFF
TRBV28,TRBD1,TRBJ2-7,-,TGTGCCACCTTTGACAGGGCCCACGAGCAGTACTTC,CATFDRAHEQYF
TRBV28,-,TRBJ2-2,few,TGTGCCAGCAAACGGGGTGGGGACACCGGGGAGCTGTTTTTT,CASKRGGDTGELFF
TRBV5-6,-,TRBJ1-1,-,TGTGCCAGCAGCTTGGGTTGGGTGAACACTGAAGCTTTCTTT,CASSLGWVNTEAFF
TRBV28,-,TRBJ2-6,-,TGTGCCAGCATGGGCGCTGGGGCCAACGTCCTGACTTTC,CASMGAGANVLTF
TRBV4-2,-,TRBJ1-5,few,TGTGCCAGCAGCCCGTTTGAAAAATCGGGGGCTGATAGCAATCAGCCCCAGCATTTT,CASSPFEKSGADSNQPQHF
TRBV30,-,TRBJ1-1,many,TGTGCCTGGAGTGTACTTCGAATCAACACTGAAGCTTTCTTT,CAWSVLRINTEAFF
TRBV5-1,-,TRBJ2-2,many,TGCGCCAGCAGCCCCGGTTACACCGGGGAGCTGTTTTTT,CASSPGYTGELFF
TRBV18,-,TRBJ1-1,few,TGTGCCAGCTCACCAAACGGGGTGAACACTGAAGCTTTCTTT,CASSPNGVNTEAFF
TRBV15,TRBD1,TRBJ2-3,-,TGTGCCACCAGCAGCCTCTCACAGGGGGATACGCAGTATTTT,CATSSLSQGDTQYF
TRBV5-1,-,TRBJ1-1,-,TGCGCCAGCAGCTCCCGCGGAGGGGGAGGTACTGAAGCTTTCTTT,CASSSRGGGGTEAFF